This is a list of T cell receptor beta chains from one sample in a study of T cells in tuberculosis. Clones were read by immunoSEQ multiplex PCR, and TCRdb kept only the in-frame ones, dropping some. Of 30,000 to 40,000 clones listed, roughly 93% were seen once; the top ten hold roughly an eighth. Sample: PBMCs, taken at tuberculosis diagnosis. The receptors originated from an adult with tuberculosis. Each CDR3 is given with its conserved first and last residue. A D gene is named only where the DNA matches it firmly. Size is omitted from some rows. Given values are once, few, many or a class for expanded clones.

j_call: TRBJ2-7; d_call: TRBD2; v_call: TRBV5-6; clone_size: few; cdr3_nt: TGTGCCAGCAGCTTGTACGATGGTACGGGAGGGCCGTCTTACTTC; cdr3_aa: CASSLYDGTGGPSYF
j_call: TRBJ1-5; d_call: -; v_call: TRBV19; clone_size: -; cdr3_nt: TGTGCCAGTAGGCAGGCGCACAGGGATAGCAATCAGCCCCAGCATTTT; cdr3_aa: CASRQAHRDSNQPQHF
j_call: TRBJ2-3; d_call: TRBD1; v_call: TRBV29-1; clone_size: -; cdr3_nt: TGCAGCGTTGATCTAGGACAGGGGTGGGATACGCAGTATTTT; cdr3_aa: CSVDLGQGWDTQYF
j_call: TRBJ1-2; d_call: TRBD1; v_call: TRBV29-1; clone_size: once; cdr3_nt: TGCAGCGTTGGGGCAGGGGGCATCGATGGCTACACCTTC; cdr3_aa: CSVGAGGIDGYTF
j_call: TRBJ2-7; d_call: -; v_call: TRBV27; clone_size: -; cdr3_nt: TGTGCCAGCAGTCTCCTGCCGGGAGCGGAGCAGTACTTC; cdr3_aa: CASSLLPGAEQYF
j_call: TRBJ2-7; d_call: TRBD1; v_call: TRBV18; clone_size: -; cdr3_nt: TGTGCCAGCTCACCCTTATCAGGGGGCCCTGGTTTAAACGAGCAGTACTTC; cdr3_aa: CASSPLSGGPGLNEQYF
j_call: TRBJ2-1; d_call: TRBD2; v_call: TRBV14; clone_size: -; cdr3_nt: TGTGCCAGCAGCCAAGGACTAGCGGGAAGAGGTGAGCAGTTCTTC; cdr3_aa: CASSQGLAGRGEQFF
j_call: TRBJ1-4; d_call: -; v_call: TRBV5-1; clone_size: -; cdr3_nt: TGCGCCAGCAGCTTGACCCCAAGCGGAACAACTAATGAAAAACTGTTTTTT; cdr3_aa: CASSLTPSGTTNEKLFF
j_call: TRBJ2-1; d_call: -; v_call: TRBV2; clone_size: -; cdr3_nt: TGTGCCAGCAATGAGCAAGTTCAGGGGAAGAAGTTCTTC; cdr3_aa: CASNEQVQGKKFF
j_call: TRBJ2-7; d_call: -; v_call: TRBV6-6; clone_size: -; cdr3_nt: TGTGCCAGCAGTTACCACAGGGACGAGCAGTACTTC; cdr3_aa: CASSYHRDEQYF